Presented here are 10 T cell receptor beta chains from one specimen sequenced in a study of blood T cells in healthy people across ages. The use of a sample-barcoded 5' primer and a J-beta primer mix characterized a second PCR of about 6 to 12 cycles. One entry per CDR3 protein, called by TCRdb with MiXCR from the 5' RACE reads. The table has around 700,000 distinct CDR3 sequences, 25% seen once; the top ten hold more than 8.5%. This sample also appeared in a second study, on T cells of mothers and their children.

The sequenced material came from blood. The receptors were gathered from a boy aged 5-17 years in good health.

V usage is TRBV29-1 and J usage is TRBJ2-3; D perhaps matches TRBD2 (5 bases). Germline lookup yields CDR1 SQVTM and CDR2 ANQGSEA. CDR3 length equals 12 residues. Written as DNA, the CDR3 is TGCAGAATAGGCGGGTTCACAGATACGCAGTATTTT. It yields the protein CRIGGFTDTQYF.

The rearrangement joins TRBV2 to TRBJ2-1; 8 bases are shared with TRBD2. The CDR3 spans 14 residues. V trimming: 6 bases; J trimming: 14 bases; junction bases outside the gene matches: 15. Germline CDR1 SNHLY, CDR2 FYNNEI. The CDR3 here is CASRFETSDSGKFF. As DNA, the CDR3 is TGTGCCAGCAGATTCGAGACTAGCGACTCAGGCAAGTTCTTC.

This clonotype came up a few times. This chain links TRBV29-1 with TRBJ2-7; 9 bases are a match to TRBD2. CDR3 length equals 13 residues. After removal of 6 bases from V and 1 base from J, the junction contained 4 bases not matched to a gene. Germline V gives CDR1 SQVTM, CDR2 ANQGSEA. The CDR3: CSVGSGRSYEQYF. DNA of the CDR3: TGCAGCGTCGGTAGCGGGAGATCCTACGAGCAGTACTTC.

This clonotype has just a few counts. The chain employs TRBV12-5 and TRBJ2-3, with a weak D call TRBD2 (6 bases). CDR1 and CDR2 from the germline V gene are LGHNT and FRNRAP. The CDR3 sequence is 15 residues long. Trimming stripped 2 bases from V and 0 bases from J, with 9 bases between. The CDR3 DNA reads TGTGCTAGTGGTTTGCTAGGGACTAGCACAGATACGCAGTATTTT. The encoded protein is CASGLLGTSTDTQYF.

The chain links TRBV6-5 to TRBJ1-2; the D is unclear. V lost 6 bases, J lost 0 bases, and 8 bases lay in between. Germline CDR1 is MNHEY and CDR2 is SVGAGI. This CDR3 is built from 13 residues. The CDR3 reads CASSQDSNYGYTF. The CDR3 coding sequence is TGTGCCAGCAGCCAGGACTCTAACTATGGCTACACCTTC.

J is TRBJ2-7 and V is TRBV4-1; 8 positions agree with TRBD2. With 3 bases clipped from V and 7 bases from J, the junction kept 11 bases outside the gene matches. CDR1 MGHRA and CDR2 YSYEKL come from the germline V gene. The CDR3 has 15 residues. This CDR3 is CASSHELAAGREQYF. CDR3 nucleotides: TGCGCCAGCAGCCACGAACTAGCGGCAGGAAGGGAGCAGTACTTC.

The genes are TRBV20-1 and TRBJ2-7; TRBD1 is a possible D gene (6 bases). Germline V gene lookup returns CDR1 DFQATT and CDR2 SNEGSKA (reference sequence). The CDR3 totals 12 residues. V lost 5 bases to trimming and J lost 3 bases, with 11 bases between them. CDR3: CSAPDRGYEQYF. The CDR3 DNA is TGCAGTGCTCCGGACAGAGGCTACGAGCAGTACTTC.

The sample holds many counts of this clonotype. The J gene is TRBJ2-5, the V gene TRBV28, with D tentatively TRBD1 or TRBD2 (6 bases each). This CDR3 comprises 11 residues. From germline, CDR1 is MDHEN and CDR2 SYDVKM. The V end lost 8 bases, the J end lost 5 bases, and 9 bases lay between the germline ends. CDR3 DNA: TGTGCCAGCCGGGGGCTTGAGACCCAGTACTTC. Its translation is CASRGLETQYF.

The chain links TRBV7-2 to TRBJ2-5, with 11 bases fitting TRBD1. The assigned J gene may be wrong: the sequence end matches TRBJ2-7 better. The germline CDR1 and CDR2 sequences are SGHTA and FQGNSA. This CDR3 contains 15 residues. In DNA, the CDR3 is TGTGCCAGCAGCTTAGGTCCGGGACAGGGGGACGAGCAGTACTTC. Translating gives CASSLGPGQGDEQYF.

This clonotype was found a few times. The rearrangement joins TRBV7-9 to TRBJ2-7; no clear D gene. The CDR3 extends over 13 amino acids. Between the trimmed V and J ends, which lost 5 bases and 6 bases, there was a span of 14 bases. Germline V gene sequence: CDR1 SEHNR, CDR2 FQNEAQ (reference sequence). The CDR3 loop is CASSPAGDLEQYF. The CDR3 coding sequence is TGTGCCAGCAGCCCCGCAGGCGACCTCGAGCAGTACTTC.